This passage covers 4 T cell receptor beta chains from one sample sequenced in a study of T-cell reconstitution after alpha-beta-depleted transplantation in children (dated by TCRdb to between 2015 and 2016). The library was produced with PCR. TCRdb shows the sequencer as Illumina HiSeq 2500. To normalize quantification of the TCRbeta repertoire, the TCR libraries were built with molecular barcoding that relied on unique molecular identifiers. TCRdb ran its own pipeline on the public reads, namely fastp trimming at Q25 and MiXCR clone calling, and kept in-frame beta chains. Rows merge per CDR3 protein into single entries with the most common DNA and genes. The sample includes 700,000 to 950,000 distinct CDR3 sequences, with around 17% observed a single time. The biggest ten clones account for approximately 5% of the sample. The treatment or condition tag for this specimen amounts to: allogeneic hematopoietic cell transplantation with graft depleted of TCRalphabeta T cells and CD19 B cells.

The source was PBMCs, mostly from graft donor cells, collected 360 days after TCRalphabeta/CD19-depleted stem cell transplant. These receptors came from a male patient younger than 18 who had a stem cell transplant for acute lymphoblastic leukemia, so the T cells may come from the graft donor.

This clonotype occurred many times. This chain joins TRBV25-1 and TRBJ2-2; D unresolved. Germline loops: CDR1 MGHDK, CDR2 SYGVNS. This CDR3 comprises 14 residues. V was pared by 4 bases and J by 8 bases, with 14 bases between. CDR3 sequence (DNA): TGTGCCAGCAGTGTTACGTCTATTGTGGGGGAGCTGTTTTTT. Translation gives CASSVTSIVGELFF.

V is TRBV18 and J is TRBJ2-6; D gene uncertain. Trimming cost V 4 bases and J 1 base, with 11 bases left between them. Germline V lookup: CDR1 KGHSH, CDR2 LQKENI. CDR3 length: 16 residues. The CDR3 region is CASSLSSLSGANVLTF. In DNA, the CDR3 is TGTGCCAGCTCACTTTCCAGCCTATCTGGGGCCAACGTCCTGACTTTC.

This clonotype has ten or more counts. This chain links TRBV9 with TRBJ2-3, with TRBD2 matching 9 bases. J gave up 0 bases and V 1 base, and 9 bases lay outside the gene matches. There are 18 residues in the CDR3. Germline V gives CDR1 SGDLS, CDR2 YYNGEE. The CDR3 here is CASSVTKKREASTDTQYF. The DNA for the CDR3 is TGTGCCAGCAGCGTAACAAAAAAGCGGGAGGCTAGCACAGATACGCAGTATTTT.

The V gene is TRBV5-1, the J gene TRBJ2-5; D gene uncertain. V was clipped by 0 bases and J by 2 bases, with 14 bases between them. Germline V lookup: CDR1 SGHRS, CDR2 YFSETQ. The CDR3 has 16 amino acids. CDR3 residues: CASSLVHRSRQETQYF. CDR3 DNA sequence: TGCGCCAGCAGCTTGGTTCACAGATCTCGACAAGAGACCCAGTACTTC.